The T cell receptor beta chain under discussion was sequenced for a study of OX40 agonist ivuxolimab in advanced cancers. Study-wide context: Six ivuxolimab dose levels, 0.01 to 10 mg/kg, were given intravenously every 2 weeks.

On cycle 4 day 1 and cycle 7 day 1, as well as at baseline, blood was sampled. TCRdb's copy holds only in-frame clones and misses some; the assay was immunoSEQ multiplex PCR. The sample has 77,000 or so clones, about nine tenths seen once; the top ten hold around 0.56%. The J segment lost 8 bases and the V segment lost 4 bases, leaving 7 bases of the junction unmatched. Germline CDR1 and CDR2: MDHEN and SYDVKM. The CDR3 spans 15 residues. This clone was picked up one time. The V and J genes are TRBV28 and TRBJ1-4; 10 bases match TRBD1. This clonotype was sampled from an adult with an advanced solid tumor such as melanoma, head and neck, liver or kidney cancer. The sequenced sample was CD4+ or CD8+ T cells sorted from blood, obtained in a trial of the OX40 agonist ivuxolimab. The CDR3 sequence: CASSSLTGGAEKLFF. The CDR3 DNA is TGTGCCAGCAGTTCCCTGACAGGGGGCGCGGAAAAACTGTTTTTT.